This T cell receptor beta chain was identified during a study of blood T cell repertoires in COVID-19. Whole-study context: Spain, Italy and the United States supplied samples that represented acute and convalescent COVID-19. T cells, B-cell-depleted T cells, or PBMCs supplied cDNA or gDNA.

TCRdb keeps only in-frame clones here, not all; method: immunoSEQ multiplex PCR. The sample lists approximately 190,000 clones, 70% to 85% seen once, with roughly 5.1% in the top ten. Trimming shortened V by 3 bases and J by 4 bases, and 7 bases separated the two germline ends. Per germline, CDR1 GTSNPN and CDR2 SVGIG (reference sequence). This CDR3 has 12 amino acids. Note on this clone: This CDR3 is also generated by other DNA sequences in the sample.

Sample: peripheral blood. The rearrangement links TRBV30 to TRBJ1-5, with a possible D match to TRBD1 (5 bases). This clonotype originated in a woman aged 25 to 39 with acute or convalescent COVID-19. This chain's CDR3 is CAWSPGNQPQHF. Here the CDR3 DNA reads TGTGCCTGGAGCCCAGGGAATCAGCCCCAGCATTTT.